This T cell receptor beta chain was found in a study of CD8 T cells in Susac syndrome. Control patients had untreated stable or active relapsing-remitting multiple sclerosis by revised McDonald criteria. TEMRA cells were FACS-enriched and CD8+ and CD4+ T cells negatively isolated. RNA, at about 0.45 to 1 ug, was reverse transcribed with random hexamers. MiXCR was run by TCRdb on the immunoSEQ multiplex PCR reads, yielding one entry per CDR3 protein. The sample consists of about 300,000 distinct CDR3 sequences, about 90% of them appearing once. The V gene's germline CDR1 is DFQATT and CDR2 SNEGSKA (reference sequence). Deletions cut 6 bases from V and 1 base from J, with 15 bases between. The CDR3 totals 14 residues.

The TCR sequence derives from a human donor with multiple sclerosis. The specimen sequenced was CD4+ T cells from PBMCs. This chain joins TRBV20-1 and TRBJ1-1; D is perhaps TRBD1 (5 bases). CDR3 in amino acids: CSARRRDPNTEAFF. The CDR3 nucleotides read TGCAGTGCCAGAAGGAGGGACCCGAACACTGAAGCTTTCTTT.